The 30 T cell receptor beta chains in this list originate from one sample, sequenced in a study of human T cells and chemical hapten exposure. Using its own MiXCR run on the RACE reads, TCRdb lists one record per CDR3 protein. The table has about 120,000 distinct CDR3 sequences, roughly an eighth seen once; the top ten hold approximately 0.92%. Regarding time point: patch test 1, 2 weeks after DPC sensitization. Stated treatment: therapeutic diphenylcyclopropenone sensitization with weekly scalp DPC. The material sequenced was whole blood, taken in connection with sensitization to the hapten diphenylcyclopropenone (DPC). The receptors derive from a man younger than 35 with alopecia areata. Some clones in this sample may be carry-over from other donors' samples.

This clonotype showed up many times. The CDR3 sequence: CSARQFSYNEQFF. DNA of the CDR3: TGCAGCGCCCGACAGTTCTCCTACAATGAGCAGTTCTTC. This chain connects TRBV29-1 to TRBJ2-1; a weak D match, TRBD1 (5 bases). V shed 7 bases and J shed 0 bases, with 10 bases lying between them. The CDR3 is 13 residues long. Germline CDR1 SQVTM, CDR2 ANQGSEA.

This clonotype was seen a few times. The chain couples TRBV20-1 to TRBJ2-4; the match to TRBD1 covers 8 bases. Unmatched junction bases numbered 4, after V lost 1 base and J lost 5 bases. The V gene's germline CDR1 is DFQATT and CDR2 SNEGSKA (reference sequence). CDR3 length equals 14 residues. The CDR3 sequence is CSARGGQGENIQYF. The DNA for the CDR3 is TGCAGTGCTAGAGGAGGACAGGGAGAAAACATTCAGTACTTC.

This chain connects TRBV4-3 to TRBJ2-1, with D maybe TRBD2 (7 bases). Germline assignment: CDR1 LGHNA and CDR2 YSLEER. Trimming shortened V by 0 bases and J by 12 bases, and 24 bases separated the two germline ends. There are 17 residues in the CDR3. CDR3 in amino acids: CASSQDWNPGGGGWQFF. CDR3 bases: TGCGCCAGCAGCCAAGATTGGAATCCGGGGGGCGGAGGGTGGCAGTTCTTC.

V gene TRBV12-3 or TRBV12-4 combines with J gene TRBJ1-1; 7 nucleotides line up with TRBD1. This CDR3 is built from 14 residues. Unmatched junction bases numbered 11, after V lost 4 bases and J lost 9 bases. The CDR3 DNA reads as TGTGCCAGCAGTTCCCCTGATTCAGGGGGTAAAGCTTTCTTT. Translating gives CASSSPDSGGKAFF.

This clonotype was observed a few times. V gene TRBV3-2 combines with J gene TRBJ2-1; the D call of TRBD1 is as the table states it, not checked on the DNA. TRBV3-2 is a pseudogene segment. The CDR3 covers 15 residues. The CDR3 loop is CASSQVKGQGNEQFF. CDR3 DNA: TGTGCCAGCAGCCAAGTCAAGGGACAGGGGAATGAGCAGTTCTTC.

This clonotype has more than one count but fewer than ten. The gene calls are TRBV3-1 and TRBJ1-1; D not certain. CDR1 LGHDT and CDR2 YNNKEL come from the germline V gene (reference sequence). There are 14 residues in the CDR3. Deletions cut 4 bases from V and 1 base from J, with 10 bases between. CDR3 in DNA: TGTGCCAGCAGCCGTGACTTGGCGAACACTGAAGCTTTCTTT. This translates into CASSRDLANTEAFF.

V usage is TRBV14 and J usage is TRBJ2-5; 8 bases fit TRBD1. CDR1 is SGHDN, CDR2 FVKESK, per germline. The CDR3 length is 12 residues. J lost 3 bases, V lost 11 bases, and 5 bases had no gene match. The CDR3 here is CAGQGFEETQYF. The CDR3 DNA sequence: TGTGCCGGACAGGGATTCGAAGAGACCCAGTACTTC.

V usage is TRBV7-2 and J usage is TRBJ2-1; 10 positions match TRBD1. This CDR3 is built from 15 residues. Trimming at V came to 3 bases and at J to 8 bases, leaving 7 bases not matched to a gene. Germline V gene lookup returns CDR1 SGHTA and CDR2 FQGNSA. The CDR3 DNA sequence: TGTGCCAGCAGCTTTCTTGGGACAGGGGTGGATGAGCAGTTCTTC. Translating it yields CASSFLGTGVDEQFF. Full variable domain (rest looked up from reference TRBV7-2 and TRBJ2-1): GAGVSQSPSNKVTEKGKDVELRCDPISGHTALYWYRQSLGQGLEFLIYFQGNSAPDKSGLPSDRFSAERTGGSVSTLTIQRTQQEDSAVYLCASSFLGTGVDEQFFGPGTRLTVL.

This clonotype turned up a few times. The rearrangement joins TRBV7-6 to TRBJ1-1; possible D gene TRBD1, 6 bases. This CDR3 region has 12 residues. Germline V gives CDR1 SGHVS, CDR2 FNYEAQ. Trimming cost V 6 bases and J 7 bases, with 12 bases left between them. The DNA of the CDR3 is TGTGCCAGCAGTTATGGAGGGGGTGAAGCTTTCTTT. Residues: CASSYGGGEAFF. The full variable domain, with the rest looked up from reference TRBV7-6 and TRBJ1-1, is GAGVSQSPRYKVTKRGQDVALRCDPISGHVSLYWYRQALGQGPEFLTYFNYEAQQDKSGLPNDRFSAERPEGSISTLTIQRTEQRDSAMYRCASSYGGGEAFFGQGTRLTVV.

This clonotype came up many times. The V call is TRBV28, the J call TRBJ2-2, with D unclear. Germline loops: CDR1 MDHEN, CDR2 SYDVKM. The V end was cut by 8 bases, the J end by 9 bases, with 16 bases between. CDR3 length: 13 amino acids. CDR3 in amino acids: CASGQSLVRELFF. Here the CDR3 DNA reads TGTGCCAGCGGGCAGAGTCTAGTCCGGGAGCTGTTTTTT. The variable domain in full, completed from reference TRBV28 and TRBJ2-2, reads DVKVTQSSRYLVKRTGEKVFLECVQDMDHENMFWYRQDPGLGLRLIYFSYDVKMKEKGDIPEGYSVSREKKERFSLILESASTNQTSMYLCASGQSLVRELFFGEGSRLTVL.

This clonotype was counted a few times. In DNA form, the CDR3 reads TGTGCCAGCAGTCCCAAAAACCGGGACAGGGTAAACACCGGGGAGCTGTTTTTT. Translation gives CASSPKNRDRVNTGELFF. The chain is built from TRBV3-2 and TRBJ2-2; TRBD1 is taken as the D call from the table, unchecked against the DNA. TRBV3-2 is marked as a pseudogene. This CDR3 contains 18 residues.

The chain carries TRBV6-2 or TRBV6-3 and TRBJ1-2; the D is unclear. The CDR3 has 18 amino acids. Germline CDR1 MNHEY, CDR2 SVGEGT. V was pared by 1 base and J by 0 bases, with 18 bases between. The CDR3 DNA reads as TGTGCCAGCAGTTACTTGCCGCCCTACCAGCTCTCTAACTATGGCTACACCTTC. Amino acids: CASSYLPPYQLSNYGYTF.

This clonotype was seen only a few times. V and J are TRBV7-6 and TRBJ2-3, with 8 bases that match TRBD1. Germline-derived CDR1 and CDR2 are SGHVS and FNYEAQ. V was pared by 6 bases and J by 7 bases, with 9 bases of the junction left unmatched. This CDR3 is built from 14 residues. In DNA form, the CDR3 reads TGTGCCAGCAGATCCCGACAGGGGCGGTATACGCAGTATTTT. It encodes CASRSRQGRYTQYF.

This clonotype was seen only a few times. The chain recombines TRBV18 with TRBJ1-1, with 7 bases that match TRBD1. Per the germline V gene, CDR1 is KGHSH and CDR2 is LQKENI. The length of the CDR3 is 12 residues. V was clipped by 2 bases and J by 7 bases; unmatched bases: 1. CDR3 amino acids: CASSPGTVEAFF. Here the CDR3 DNA reads TGTGCCAGCTCACCAGGGACAGTTGAAGCTTTCTTT. Full variable domain (remainder filled in from reference TRBV18 and TRBJ1-1): NAGVMQNPRHLVRRRGQEARLRCSPMKGHSHVYWYRQLPEEGLKFMVYLQKENIIDESGMPKERFSAEFPKEGPSILRIQQVVRGDSAAYFCASSPGTVEAFFGQGTRLTVV.

This clonotype was seen at least ten times. This chain connects TRBV6-5 to TRBJ2-7; possible D gene TRBD2, 6 bases. Trimming shortened V by 5 bases and J by 3 bases, and 17 bases separated the two germline ends. The CDR3 spans 15 residues. The V gene's germline CDR1 is MNHEY and CDR2 SVGAGI. The CDR3 is CASSRTGTGLYEQYV. The CDR3 bases are TGTGCCAGCAGTAGGACCGGGACGGGACTCTACGAGCAGTACGTC.

The CDR3 sequence: CASSADRGNTEAFF. The CDR3 region has the DNA TGTGCCAGCAGTGCGGACAGGGGCAACACTGAAGCTTTCTTT. The chain uses TRBV25-1 and TRBJ1-1, with 9 bases that match TRBD1. V was pared by 4 bases and J by 2 bases, with 2 bases of the junction left unmatched. This CDR3 spans 14 amino acids. Germline assignment: CDR1 MGHDK and CDR2 SYGVNS.

J is TRBJ2-5 and V is TRBV7-6; perhaps TRBD1 as D (5 bases). The CDR3 runs to 18 residues. V lost 1 base, J lost 4 bases, and 22 bases lay in between. Germline V gene lookup returns CDR1 SGHVS and CDR2 FNYEAQ. For the CDR3, the DNA is TGTGCCAGCAGCTTAGGACAGTCGACACTGCCTCCAAGAGAGACCCAGTACTTC. This sequence encodes CASSLGQSTLPPRETQYF. The full variable domain, with the rest looked up from reference TRBV7-6 and TRBJ2-5, is GAGVSQSPRYKVTKRGQDVALRCDPISGHVSLYWYRQALGQGPEFLTYFNYEAQQDKSGLPNDRFSAERPEGSISTLTIQRTEQRDSAMYRCASSLGQSTLPPRETQYFGPGTRLLVL.

The CDR3: CSVQRVSTEAFF. CDR3 nucleotides: TGCAGCGTCCAACGAGTATCCACTGAAGCTTTCTTT. The rearrangement uses TRBV29-1 and TRBJ1-1; D unresolved. The V gene's germline CDR1 is SQVTM and CDR2 ANQGSEA. Between the trimmed V and J ends, which lost 6 bases and 4 bases, there was a span of 12 bases. The CDR3 runs to 12 residues.

This clonotype was observed a handful of times. V usage is TRBV11-2 and J usage is TRBJ2-7; D call uncertain. The CDR3 sequence is 15 residues long. The germline V gene encodes CDR1 SGHAT and CDR2 FQNNGV. The V end lost 5 bases, the J end lost 1 base, and 15 bases lay between the germline ends. CDR3 DNA sequence: TGTGCCAGCAGCCGTACAGTCTTTAGTTCCTACGAGCAGTACGTC. Translating it yields CASSRTVFSSYEQYV.

This clonotype has more than one count but fewer than ten. This chain uses TRBV7-9 with TRBJ2-3, with D tentatively TRBD2 (6 bases). The germline V and J ends were trimmed by 1 base and 4 bases, with 9 bases remaining between them. Germline assignment: CDR1 SEHNR and CDR2 FQNEAQ (reference sequence). The CDR3 loop spans 14 amino acids. The CDR3 loop is CASSLVEGPDTQYF. The CDR3 coding sequence is TGTGCCAGCAGCTTAGTGGAGGGTCCAGATACGCAGTATTTT.

This clonotype was seen once. The chain joins TRBV6-2 or TRBV6-3 to TRBJ1-5, with 8 bases fitting TRBD1. The CDR3 extends over 17 amino acids. The germline V gene has CDR1 MNHEY and CDR2 SVGEGT. The trim removed 6 bases at V and 3 bases at J, leaving 13 bases unmatched. The CDR3 nucleotides read TGTGCCAGCAGCAAGGACAGGGCAGCTTGGGACAATCAGCCCCAGCATTTT. Translation gives CASSKDRAAWDNQPQHF.

The V call is TRBV12-3 or TRBV12-4, the J call TRBJ1-2; 8 nucleotides agree with TRBD1. The trim removed 6 bases at V and 5 bases at J, leaving 8 bases unmatched. There are 14 residues in the CDR3. The CDR3 spells CASSTTGDAYGYTF. The CDR3 nucleotides are TGTGCCAGCAGCACGACAGGGGATGCTTATGGCTACACCTTC.

This clonotype has a handful of counts. The rearrangement joins TRBV7-2 to TRBJ2-7; D may be TRBD1 (5 bases). This CDR3 comprises 16 residues. Per the germline V gene, CDR1 is SGHTA and CDR2 is FQGNSA. Trimming stripped 5 bases from V and 0 bases from J, with 17 bases between. In DNA, the CDR3 is TGTGCCAGCAGCCCCCCCCTGGGGCCCTACTCCTACGAGCAGTACTTC. It encodes CASSPPLGPYSYEQYF.

This clonotype was detected ten times or more. The V call is TRBV7-8, the J call TRBJ1-6; D is undetermined. Germline loops: CDR1 SGHVS, CDR2 FQNEAQ. The V and J ends lost 1 base and 5 bases respectively, with 3 bases between them. This CDR3 contains 13 residues. The CDR3 DNA reads as TGTGCCAGCAGCTTAGGCAATAATTCACCCCTCCACTTT. Encoded protein: CASSLGNNSPLHF.

The chain has TRBV4-3 and TRBJ2-2, with no clear D. The V and J ends lost 0 bases and 0 bases respectively, with 8 bases between them. The V gene's germline CDR1 is LGHNA and CDR2 YSLEER. This CDR3 has 16 amino acids. This CDR3 is CASSQDRGANTGELFF. DNA for the CDR3: TGCGCCAGCAGCCAAGATCGCGGCGCGAACACCGGGGAGCTGTTTTTT.

The chain uses TRBV24-1 and TRBJ1-5; 8 bases match TRBD1. The V and J ends lost 4 bases and 4 bases, in that order; junction bases with no gene match: 5. Germline CDR1 KGHDR, CDR2 SFDVKD. The CDR3 spans 15 residues. CDR3 protein: CATSDGQGANQPQHF. DNA of the CDR3: TGTGCCACCAGTGACGGACAGGGAGCAAATCAGCCCCAGCATTTT.

The chain couples TRBV6-2 or TRBV6-3 to TRBJ2-7, with D unclear. The CDR3 loop spans 12 amino acids. Germline values: CDR1 MNHEY, CDR2 SVGEGT. V was pared by 5 bases and J by 4 bases, with 9 bases between. The CDR3 here is CASSSGVYEQYV. The CDR3 coding sequence is TGTGCCAGCAGTAGTGGGGTTTACGAGCAGTACGTC.

This clonotype was counted at least ten times. This chain uses TRBV6-2 or TRBV6-3 with TRBJ2-1; D is uncertain. CDR1 MNHEY and CDR2 SVGEGT come from the germline V gene. The CDR3 extends over 13 amino acids. V lost 10 bases, J lost 3 bases, and 13 bases lay in between. Here the CDR3 reads CATALDLYNEQFF. CDR3 nucleotide sequence: TGTGCCACCGCTCTCGACCTCTACAATGAGCAGTTCTTC.

The CDR3 DNA reads TGTGCCAGCAGTCCGGGGGCAAGTAGTAATCAGCCCCAGCATTTT. This translates into CASSPGASSNQPQHF. This chain links TRBV2 with TRBJ1-5, with D possibly TRBD1 on 6 matching bases. There are 15 residues in the CDR3. From germline, CDR1 is SNHLY and CDR2 FYNNEI. V dropped 5 bases and J dropped 4 bases, with 15 bases sitting between them. Looking up the rest from reference TRBV2 and TRBJ1-5 gives the full variable domain: EPEVTQTPSHQVTQMGQEVILRCVPISNHLYFYWYRQILGQKVEFLVSFYNNEISEKSEIFDDQFSVERPDGSNFTLKIRSTKLEDSAMYFCASSPGASSNQPQHFGDGTRLSIL.

The table lists this clonotype with a few counts. The chain joins TRBV29-1 to TRBJ2-7; maybe TRBD1 (6 bases). Germline CDR1 is SQVTM and CDR2 is ANQGSEA. This CDR3 region has 12 residues. The V end lost 6 bases, the J end lost 6 bases, and 15 bases lay between the germline ends. The CDR3 region is CSVATPGAEQYV. CDR3 nucleotides: TGCAGCGTCGCTACCCCAGGGGCCGAGCAGTACGTC.